This T cell receptor beta chain was sequenced in a study of graft-versus-host responses after intestinal transplantation. Across the study: Transplants were multivisceral, liver-intestinal, or isolated intestinal. Tacrolimus plus steroids were given to all recipients for roughly three years, preceded by anti-thymocyte globulin induction.

As concerns this clone: Antigen specificity is unknown.

Points from the study as a whole: Allograft graft-versus-host to host-versus-graft clonal ratios ran high in patients with graft-donor T cell macrochimerism. There was an association between peak levels of circulating GvH clones and early post-transplant HvG declines.

Germline lookup yields CDR1 SQVTM and CDR2 ANQGSEA. The J segment lost 8 bases and the V segment lost 6 bases, leaving 9 bases of the junction unmatched. The CDR3 consists of 13 residues. Here immunoSEQ multiplex PCR was the method, and the copy in TCRdb shows in-frame clones only, minus some. In the table there are nearly 100,000 clones, 90% of which are singletons. Sequencing used PBMCs, obtained 450 to 460 days after intestinal transplant. The V call is TRBV29-1, the J call TRBJ2-1; 8 positions agree with TRBD2. This TCR came from a human patient who received an intestinal transplant, so some T cells may come from the graft donor. CDR3 in DNA: TGCAGCGTCCCCCGGGAGGGGGTTGATGAGCAGTTCTTC. Encoded protein: CSVPREGVDEQFF.